One sample yielded the 7 T cell receptor beta chains listed below, sequenced in a study of blood T cell repertoires in COVID-19. Using immunoSEQ multiplex PCR, the repertoire was profiled, and TCRdb retains in-frame clones only, with some absent. Of under 200,000 clones listed, roughly four fifths are singletons. Sequences were obtained from peripheral blood. The receptors were sampled from a man in his thirties or forties with active or convalescent COVID-19.

The chain is built from TRBV28 and TRBJ2-5; possibly TRBD2 for D (5 bases). The germline CDR1 and CDR2 sequences are MDHEN and SYDVKM. Trimming took 5 bases from V and 2 from J, leaving 18 bases between them. The length of the CDR3 is 16 residues. CDR3 amino acids: CASSRLSGGLQETQYF. In nucleotides, the CDR3 is TGTGCCAGCAGTCGCCTCAGCGGTGGGTTGCAAGAGACCCAGTACTTC.

The chain couples TRBV19 to TRBJ1-2; 7 bases agree with TRBD1. Germline-derived CDR1 and CDR2 are LNHDA and SQIVND (reference sequence). J lost 6 bases, V lost 2 bases, and 9 bases had no gene match. The length of the CDR3 is 15 residues. The CDR3: CASSIKGAPQDGYTF. The CDR3 DNA follows: TGTGCCAGTAGTATAAAGGGGGCGCCCCAGGATGGCTACACCTTC.

The chain uses TRBV6-1 and TRBJ1-3; D might be TRBD1 (5 bases). V lost 8 bases and J lost 0, with 23 bases in between. The germline V gene encodes CDR1 MNHNS and CDR2 SASEGT. This CDR3 has 18 amino acids. Written as DNA, the CDR3 is TGTGCCAGCGGTGCTGCTTCGACAGCCTCTTACTCTGGAAACACCATATATTTT. Amino acids: CASGAASTASYSGNTIYF.

This sequence joins TRBV19 and TRBJ1-5; D is possibly TRBD1 (5 bases). There are 18 residues in the CDR3. CDR1 and CDR2 (germline): LNHDA, SQIVND (reference sequence). Trimming stripped 6 bases from V and 4 bases from J, with 25 bases between. Here the CDR3 reads CASRSGSFHRFTNQPQHF. The CDR3 DNA reads as TGTGCCAGTAGATCAGGCTCCTTTCACAGGTTCACGAATCAGCCCCAGCATTTT.

The chain combines TRBV19 with TRBJ2-7, with a weak D call TRBD1 (5 bases). Germline loops: CDR1 LNHDA, CDR2 SQIVND (reference sequence). V was trimmed by 1 base and J by 2 bases, leaving 12 bases between them. This CDR3 comprises 15 residues. CDR3 nucleotide sequence: TGTGCCAGTAGTATAGGGGCAGGGAACCCCTACGAGCAGTACTTC. This gives the protein CASSIGAGNPYEQYF.

The chain employs TRBV5-1 and TRBJ1-6, with D tentatively TRBD1 (6 bases). This CDR3 has 16 amino acids. V dropped 0 bases and J dropped 4 bases, with 11 bases sitting between them. Germline values: CDR1 SGHRS, CDR2 YFSETQ. CDR3 sequence: CASSLAGGRYNSPLHF. The CDR3 coding sequence is TGCGCCAGCAGCTTGGCTGGGGGCAGATATAATTCACCCCTCCACTTT.

The genes are TRBV30 and TRBJ1-5; D is unresolved. The V and J ends lost 1 base and 4 bases respectively, with 17 bases between them. The CDR3 sequence is 16 residues long. CDR1 is GTSNPN and CDR2 is SVGIG in the germline V gene (reference sequence). CDR3 loop: CAWSAGTGRGNQPQHF. CDR3 coding DNA: TGTGCCTGGAGTGCGGGAACCGGACGGGGAAATCAGCCCCAGCATTTT. Full variable domain (rest looked up from reference TRBV30 and TRBJ1-5): SQTIHQWPATLVQPVGSPLSLECTVEGTSNPNLYWYRQAAGRGLQLLFYSVGIGQISSEVPQNLSASRPQDRQFILSSKKLLLSDSGFYLCAWSAGTGRGNQPQHFGDGTRLSIL.